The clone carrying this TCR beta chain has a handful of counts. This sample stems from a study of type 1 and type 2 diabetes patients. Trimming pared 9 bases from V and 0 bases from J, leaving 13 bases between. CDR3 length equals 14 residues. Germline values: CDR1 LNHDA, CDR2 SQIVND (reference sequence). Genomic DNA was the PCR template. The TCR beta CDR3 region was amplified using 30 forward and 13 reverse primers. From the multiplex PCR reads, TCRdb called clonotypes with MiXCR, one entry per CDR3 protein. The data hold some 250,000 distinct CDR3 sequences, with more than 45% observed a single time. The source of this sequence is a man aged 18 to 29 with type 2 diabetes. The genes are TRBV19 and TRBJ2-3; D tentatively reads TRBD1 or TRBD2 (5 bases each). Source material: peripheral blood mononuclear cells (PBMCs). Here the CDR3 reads CASSSRDSTDTQYF. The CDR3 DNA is TGTGCCAGCAGCTCCCGGGACAGCACAGATACGCAGTATTTT.